The 7 T cell receptor beta chains below all came from one sample that was sequenced in a study of cytomegalovirus exposure and HLA in healthy donors (dated by TCRdb to 2017 to 2019). Libraries were built with the immunoSEQ multiplex PCR assay. TCRdb obtained this table from immuneACCESS and retained in-frame rearrangements with V and J assigned. These tables miss some clones; where compared with another copy, unresolved V genes account for less than half of the shortfall, and the remainder is unexplained. This sample gives some 110,000 clones in total; about 82% of them show up just once. Under 5% of the sample lies in the top ten. The specimen sequenced was PBMCs. The receptors derive from a man younger than 35 in good health and CMV-seronegative.

The chain combines TRBV11-2 with TRBJ2-7; 11 bases align to TRBD2. This CDR3 spans 16 amino acids. Germline V gene data show CDR1 as SGHAT and CDR2 as FQNNGV. Trimming removed 4 bases from V and 0 bases from J; junction bases left unmatched: 5. This CDR3 is CASSSPSGGSSYEQYF. In DNA form, the CDR3 reads TGTGCCAGCAGCTCGCCTAGCGGGGGGAGCTCCTACGAGCAGTACTTC.

Here the CDR3 DNA reads TGTGCCAGCAGCCTCGACAGGGCCTATGGCTACACCTTC. Translated: CASSLDRAYGYTF. V is TRBV5-8 and J is TRBJ1-2; 7 positions agree with TRBD1. This CDR3 comprises 13 residues. The junction had 4 bases not matched to a gene; V was cut back by 4 bases and J by 4 bases. In germline, CDR1 is SGHTS, CDR2 YDEGEE.

The chain links TRBV27 to TRBJ2-7; TRBD2 is a possible D gene (6 bases). The CDR3 consists of 15 residues. V shed 5 bases and J shed 0 bases, with 14 bases lying between them. Germline V CDR1 and CDR2: MNHEY, SMNVEV (reference sequence). The CDR3, as DNA: TGTGCCAGCAGTCCCCTGGGGACTTCCTCCTACGAGCAGTACTTC. Encoded protein: CASSPLGTSSYEQYF.

This rearrangement joins TRBV28 to TRBJ2-7; 7 nucleotides align to TRBD2. The germline CDR1 and CDR2 sequences are MDHEN and SYDVKM. V was pared by 7 bases and J by 6 bases, with 12 bases of the junction left unmatched. The length of the CDR3 is 14 residues. The DNA for the CDR3 is TGTGCCAGCACCTTCGGGGGGTCCCGGGGCGAGCAGTACTTC. It yields the protein CASTFGGSRGEQYF. Filled out from reference TRBV28 and TRBJ2-7, the complete variable domain reads DVKVTQSSRYLVKRTGEKVFLECVQDMDHENMFWYRQDPGLGLRLIYFSYDVKMKEKGDIPEGYSVSREKKERFSLILESASTNQTSMYLCASTFGGSRGEQYFGPGTRLTVT.

A single count supports this clone. CDR3 protein: CASSPGLSSYEQYF. CDR3 bases: TGCGCCAGCAGCCCGGGACTTTCCTCCTACGAGCAGTACTTC. This chain links TRBV5-1 with TRBJ2-7; D perhaps matches TRBD2 (6 bases). With 4 bases removed from V and 0 bases from J, the gap between germline ends came to 11 bases. The CDR3 contains 14 residues. Germline CDR1 SGHRS, CDR2 YFSETQ.

This clone has ten or more counts. The same CDR3 is also encoded by other DNA sequences in this sample. The V and J genes are TRBV7-9 and TRBJ2-7; D may match TRBD1 or TRBD2 (6 bases each). Germline loops: CDR1 SEHNR, CDR2 FQNEAQ (reference sequence). The CDR3 is 14 amino acids. V gave up 5 bases and J gave up 2 bases, with 13 bases separating them. CDR3 sequence reads: CASSLGGGPYEQYF. The CDR3 bases are TGTGCCAGCAGCCTAGGGGGAGGTCCCTACGAGCAGTACTTC.

This clone came up once. This chain links TRBV13 with TRBJ2-7; D unresolved. V was cut by 5 bases and J by 0 bases, with 11 bases left in between. Germline V gene data show CDR1 as PRHDT and CDR2 as FYEKMQ (reference sequence). The CDR3 has 14 amino acids. The CDR3 loop reads CASSGQQSSYEQYF. The CDR3 nucleotides read TGTGCCAGCAGCGGCCAACAGAGCTCCTACGAGCAGTACTTC.